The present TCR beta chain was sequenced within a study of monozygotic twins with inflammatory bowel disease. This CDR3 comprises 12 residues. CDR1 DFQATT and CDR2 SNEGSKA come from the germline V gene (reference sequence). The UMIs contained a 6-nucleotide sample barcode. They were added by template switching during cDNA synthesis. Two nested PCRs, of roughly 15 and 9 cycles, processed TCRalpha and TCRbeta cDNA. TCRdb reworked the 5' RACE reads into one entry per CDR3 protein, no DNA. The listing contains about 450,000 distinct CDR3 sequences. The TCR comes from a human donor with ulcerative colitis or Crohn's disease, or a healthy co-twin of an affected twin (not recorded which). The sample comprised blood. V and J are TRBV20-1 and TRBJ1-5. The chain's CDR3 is CSARMGNQPQHF.